The present T cell receptor beta chain was sequenced within a study of vaccination and CD4 T cells after COVID-19. Study context: Median time from second vaccine dose to sampling was approximately 74 days (14 to 241). In culture, cells were exposed to overlapping spike peptides from SARS-CoV-2, HCoV-NL63, HCoV-OC43 and HCoV-229E. For control cultures, the treatment was a CEFX pool, an HIV-1 Nef pool, or no peptide.

V was trimmed by 0 bases and J by 1 base, leaving 10 bases between them. The CDR3 loop spans 15 amino acids. Germline CDR1 and CDR2: SGHKS and YYEKEE (reference sequence). Sequence data for DNA of cultured CD4+ T cells were generated by the Oncomine TCR Beta short-read assay. TCRdb reprocessed the PCR reads via MiXCR and lists one record per CDR3 protein. The table records more than 7,000 distinct CDR3 sequences, 60% to 75% of them present only once. On this clonotype: Antigen specificity is unknown.

Treatment described: approximately 9-day PBMC culture with coronavirus spike peptide pools or control peptides (ViraFEST assay). The source of this sequence is a human donor who had recovered from COVID-19. The chain links TRBV5-5 to TRBJ2-5; D is possibly TRBD1 or TRBD2 (5 bases each). The sample comprised CD4+ T cells from blood, cultured in vitro. The CDR3 DNA reads as TGTGCCAGCAGCTTGGGTTGGGGGTTCCAAGAGACCCAGTACTTC. It encodes CASSLGWGFQETQYF.